This T cell receptor (beta chain) was identified during a study of response to subunit inactivated influenza vaccine. Study-wide results and caveats: Researchers suggested that each seasonal influenza vaccination recruits few new T cells.

TCRdb reprocessed the RT-PCR reads with MiXCR, giving one entry per CDR3 protein. The data show 450,000 to 600,000 distinct CDR3 sequences, with 6.5% to 8% seen just once and approximately 13% held by the top ten. This clonotype was observed a handful of times. Its specificity is unknown. The junction and the germline gene differ at one end; a read error may be behind it. Germline CDR1 SNHLY, CDR2 FYNNEI. The CDR3 has 15 residues. The sequencing used PBMCs from blood, collected less than 30 months after vaccination. The sequence came from a man between 50 and 75 years old who received an inactivated influenza vaccine. This chain uses TRBV2 with TRBJ2-1, with 10 bases fitting TRBD2. The CDR3 DNA follows: TGTGCCAGCAGTGCGACTAGCGGGTGGATTGGGGAGCGGTTCTTC. It translates to CASSATSGWIGERFF.